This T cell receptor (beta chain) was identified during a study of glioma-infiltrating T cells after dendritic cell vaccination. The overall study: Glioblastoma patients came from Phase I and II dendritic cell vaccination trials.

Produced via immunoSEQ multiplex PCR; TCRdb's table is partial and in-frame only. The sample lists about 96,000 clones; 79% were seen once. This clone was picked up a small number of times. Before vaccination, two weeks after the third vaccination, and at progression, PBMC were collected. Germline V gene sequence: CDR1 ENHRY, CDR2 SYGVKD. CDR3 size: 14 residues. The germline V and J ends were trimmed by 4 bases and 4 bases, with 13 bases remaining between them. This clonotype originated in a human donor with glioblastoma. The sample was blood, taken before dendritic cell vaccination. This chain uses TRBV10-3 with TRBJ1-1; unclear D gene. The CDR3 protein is CAISVEGSGTEAFF. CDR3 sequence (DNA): TGTGCCATCAGTGTTGAGGGCTCCGGCACTGAAGCTTTCTTT.